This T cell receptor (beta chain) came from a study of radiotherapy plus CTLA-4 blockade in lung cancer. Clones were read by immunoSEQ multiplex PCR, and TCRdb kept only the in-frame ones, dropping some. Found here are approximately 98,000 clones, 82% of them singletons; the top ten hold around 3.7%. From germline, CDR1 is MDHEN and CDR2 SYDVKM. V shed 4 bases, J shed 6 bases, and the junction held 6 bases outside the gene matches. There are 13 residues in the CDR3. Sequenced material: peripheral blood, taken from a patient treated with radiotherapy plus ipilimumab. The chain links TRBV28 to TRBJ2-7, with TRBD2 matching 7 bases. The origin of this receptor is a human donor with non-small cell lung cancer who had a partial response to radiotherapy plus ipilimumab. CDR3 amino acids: CASSSTGGREQYF. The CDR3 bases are TGTGCCAGCAGTTCAACGGGGGGTCGCGAGCAGTACTTC.